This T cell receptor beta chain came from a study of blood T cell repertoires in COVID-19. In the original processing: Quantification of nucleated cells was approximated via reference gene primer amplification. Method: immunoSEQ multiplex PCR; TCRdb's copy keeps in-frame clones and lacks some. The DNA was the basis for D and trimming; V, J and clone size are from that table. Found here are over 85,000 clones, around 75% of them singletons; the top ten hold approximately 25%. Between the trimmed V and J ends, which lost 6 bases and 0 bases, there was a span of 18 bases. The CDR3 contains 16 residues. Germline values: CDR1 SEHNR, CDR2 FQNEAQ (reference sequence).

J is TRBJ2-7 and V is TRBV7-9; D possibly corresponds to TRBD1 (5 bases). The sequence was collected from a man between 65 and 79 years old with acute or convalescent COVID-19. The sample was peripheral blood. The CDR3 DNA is TGTGCCAGCAGATATTATGGCCTGACAGCCTCCTACGAGCAGTACTTC. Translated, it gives CASRYYGLTASYEQYF.